The 15 T cell receptor beta chains in this list originate from one sample, sequenced in a study of resident and recirculating memory T cells in vitiligo. TCRdb's copy holds only in-frame clones and misses some; the assay was immunoSEQ multiplex PCR. Of 35,000 to 45,000 clones in the sample, roughly 91% were seen once. Sequencing was done on a sample of blood. Receptor source: a male donor with vitiligo.

This sequence joins TRBV27 and TRBJ1-2, with D possibly matching TRBD1 (5 bases). The CDR3 spans 15 residues. Deletions cut 7 bases from V and 2 bases from J, with 17 bases between. The germline CDR1 and CDR2 sequences are MNHEY and SMNVEV (reference sequence). The CDR3 spells CASIGIRGVNYGYTF. The DNA of the CDR3 is TGTGCCAGCATTGGCATTCGGGGGGTAAACTATGGCTACACCTTC.

This clone has just a few counts. The V and J genes are TRBV13 and TRBJ1-1; 7 bases agree with TRBD1. Trimming took 6 bases from V and 1 from J; bases not matched to a gene: 5. This CDR3 comprises 14 residues. CDR1 PRHDT and CDR2 FYEKMQ come from the germline V gene (reference sequence). The CDR3 sequence: CASSLNRGNTEAFF. The CDR3 nucleotides are TGTGCCAGCAGTCTCAACAGGGGGAACACTGAAGCTTTCTTT.

The CDR3 region has the DNA TGCGCCAGCAGTGAGTCGAGGGCCGCAGAGCAGTACTTC. Translated, it gives CASSESRAAEQYF. The genes are TRBV10-2 and TRBJ2-7; D may be TRBD2 (5 bases). Germline V gene lookup returns CDR1 WSHSY and CDR2 SAAADI. Trimming left V 0 bases short and J 7 bases short, with 10 bases between. The CDR3 extends over 13 amino acids.

Only one count was recorded for this clone. This chain uses TRBV7-9 with TRBJ2-5, with 7 bases fitting TRBD1. Germline V gene data show CDR1 as SEHNR and CDR2 as FQNEAQ (reference sequence). Unmatched junction bases numbered 7, after V lost 4 bases and J lost 5 bases. This CDR3 has 14 amino acids. This chain's CDR3 is CASSYRGVMETQYF. The CDR3 bases are TGTGCCAGCAGCTACAGGGGAGTAATGGAGACCCAGTACTTC.

CDR3 amino acids: CASALGMREYEQYF. The CDR3 DNA follows: TGTGCCAGCGCGCTCGGTATGCGTGAGTACGAGCAGTACTTC. The V call is TRBV7-2, the J call TRBJ2-7; D is uncertain. The V gene's germline CDR1 is SGHTA and CDR2 FQGNSA. This CDR3 has 14 residues. Trimming removed 8 bases at V and 4 bases at J, with 18 bases between.

This sequence joins TRBV7-9 and TRBJ1-2, with D possibly being TRBD1 (6 bases). V lost 5 bases, J lost 7 bases, and 11 bases lay in between. Per the germline V gene, CDR1 is SEHNR and CDR2 is FQNEAQ (reference sequence). The CDR3 has 12 amino acids. The CDR3 protein is CASSPGEGGYTF. CDR3 nucleotide sequence: TGTGCCAGCAGCCCAGGGGAGGGTGGCTACACCTTC.

The V and J genes are TRBV7-2 and TRBJ1-1, with D possibly TRBD1 on 6 matching bases. Germline V gives CDR1 SGHTA, CDR2 FQGNSA. Trimming left V 1 base short and J 5 bases short, with 17 bases between. This CDR3 has 16 amino acids. The CDR3, as DNA: TGTGCCAGCAGCTTAGGGGCCGGGGGGCTAGGGACTGAAGCTTTCTTT. Translating gives CASSLGAGGLGTEAFF.

The genes are TRBV7-2 and TRBJ2-3; D gene uncertain. Deletions cut 3 bases from V and 8 bases from J, with 15 bases between. This CDR3 comprises 14 residues. Germline-derived CDR1 and CDR2 are SGHTA and FQGNSA. The CDR3 sequence: CASSFFNSVGTQYF. CDR3 sequence (DNA): TGTGCCAGCAGCTTTTTTAACAGTGTAGGTACGCAGTATTTT. Combining the CDR3 with reference TRBV7-2 and TRBJ2-3 gives the whole variable domain GAGVSQSPSNKVTEKGKDVELRCDPISGHTALYWYRQSLGQGLEFLIYFQGNSAPDKSGLPSDRFSAERTGGSVSTLTIQRTQQEDSAVYLCASSFFNSVGTQYFGPGTRLTVL.

The V call is TRBV19, the J call TRBJ1-1; D perhaps matches TRBD1 (5 bases). V lost 3 bases to trimming and J lost 4 bases, with 15 bases between them. The CDR3 loop spans 15 amino acids. CDR1 and CDR2 from the germline V gene are LNHDA and SQIVND (reference sequence). The chain's CDR3 is CASSMGGGVSTEAFF. CDR3 DNA: TGTGCCAGTAGTATGGGGGGAGGGGTTAGCACTGAAGCTTTCTTT.

V gene TRBV7-9 combines with J gene TRBJ1-2; D may be TRBD1 (6 bases). Deletions cut 4 bases from V and 4 bases from J, with 10 bases between. This CDR3 comprises 13 residues. Per germline, CDR1 SEHNR and CDR2 FQNEAQ (reference sequence). CDR3 protein: CASSWDTRYGYTF. Here the CDR3 DNA reads TGTGCCAGCAGCTGGGACACACGCTATGGCTACACCTTC.

The rearrangement uses TRBV15 and TRBJ2-7, with D unresolved. CDR3 size: 14 residues. Trimming removed 0 bases at V and 5 bases at J, with 11 bases between. The V gene's germline CDR1 is LNHNV and CDR2 YYDKDF (reference sequence). In nucleotides, the CDR3 is TGTGCCACCAGCAGAGATACAACAGTGAACGAGCAGTACTTC. Residues: CATSRDTTVNEQYF.

In this sample, this clone turned up once. The chain uses TRBV30 and TRBJ2-7; TRBD2 matches at 12 bases. The CDR3 consists of 12 residues. V lost 4 bases, J lost 8 bases, and 3 bases stayed unmatched. CDR1 and CDR2 (germline): GTSNPN, SVGIG (reference sequence). The CDR3 coding sequence is TGTGCCTGGACTAGCGGGGGGGACCAGCAGTACTTC. It encodes CAWTSGGDQQYF.

The chain recombines TRBV5-1 with TRBJ2-3, with 8 bases aligning to TRBD1. Trimming took 4 bases from V and 5 from J; bases not matched to a gene: 18. The germline V gene has CDR1 SGHRS and CDR2 YFSETQ. The CDR3 is made up of 18 amino acids. The CDR3 sequence: CASSRAMAGGFRGDTQYF. The CDR3 DNA reads as TGCGCCAGCAGCAGGGCCATGGCAGGGGGCTTCCGGGGAGATACGCAGTATTTT.

This clone has just one count. The V and J genes are TRBV2 and TRBJ2-1; TRBD2 aligns across 13 bases. The V and J ends lost 6 bases and 8 bases, in that order; junction bases with no gene match: 7. The germline V gene has CDR1 SNHLY and CDR2 FYNNEI. CDR3 size: 15 residues. The CDR3: CASRRTSGGGDEQFF. The CDR3 DNA is TGTGCCAGCAGGCGGACTAGCGGGGGCGGGGATGAGCAGTTCTTC.

The V gene is TRBV6-6, the J gene TRBJ1-5; maybe TRBD1 (6 bases). The germline gives CDR1 MNHNY, CDR2 SVGAGI (reference sequence). The ends were cut back, 1 base at V and 4 bases at J, with 14 bases in the middle. The CDR3 runs to 16 residues. The chain's CDR3 is CASSYWGQSGNQPQHF. In DNA form, the CDR3 reads TGTGCCAGCAGTTACTGGGGGCAAAGTGGGAATCAGCCCCAGCATTTT.